These T cell receptor beta chains were read from a single sample in a study of identical twins. TCRdb used MiXCR to reprocess the 5' RACE reads, holding one entry per CDR3 protein. The sample lists 250,000 to 300,000 distinct CDR3 sequences, roughly 9.8% occurring once. This sample was shared with a second study, whose subject was yellow fever vaccine responses in identical twins.

The sequenced sample consisted of CD8+ T cells sorted from blood. The receptors shown here come from a woman aged 18-29 years in good health. CDR3s include the opening cysteine and the closing phenylalanine or tryptophan. The order of the fields is J gene, V gene, D gene, clone size, CDR3 protein, CDR3 DNA. D genes are given only for firm matches. Rows may omit the clone size; those that give it use once, few, many or a size class.

j_gene: TRBJ2-1; v_gene: TRBV12-3/TRBV12-4; d_gene: .; abundance: few; CDR3aa: CASSSYPQGSDNEQFF; CDR3nt: TGTGCCAGCAGTTCCTACCCCCAGGGATCGGACAATGAGCAGTTCTTC
j_gene: TRBJ2-7; v_gene: TRBV28; d_gene: TRBD2; abundance: .; CDR3aa: CASSYPASGLAGPVNYEQYF; CDR3nt: TGTGCCAGCAGTTACCCCGCCAGTGGACTAGCGGGACCCGTAAACTACGAGCAGTACTTC
j_gene: TRBJ2-7; v_gene: TRBV6-2/TRBV6-3; d_gene: .; abundance: many; CDR3aa: CASSTNYEQYF; CDR3nt: TGTGCCAGCAGTACAAACTACGAGCAGTACTTC
j_gene: TRBJ2-1; v_gene: TRBV9; d_gene: .; abundance: .; CDR3aa: CASSGRASYNEQFF; CDR3nt: TGTGCCAGCAGCGGCAGGGCTTCCTACAATGAGCAGTTCTTC
j_gene: TRBJ2-7; v_gene: TRBV7-9; d_gene: .; abundance: few; CDR3aa: CASSFPDPPYEQYF; CDR3nt: TGTGCCAGCAGCTTTCCGGACCCTCCCTACGAGCAGTACTTC
j_gene: TRBJ1-1; v_gene: TRBV9; d_gene: TRBD1; abundance: many; CDR3aa: CASSVEGQPIAFF; CDR3nt: TGTGCCAGCAGCGTAGAGGGACAGCCGATAGCTTTCTTT
j_gene: TRBJ2-7; v_gene: TRBV12-3/TRBV12-4; d_gene: TRBD2; abundance: many; CDR3aa: CASRETSGSSYEQYF; CDR3nt: TGTGCCAGCAGGGAAACTAGCGGGAGCTCCTACGAGCAGTACTTC
j_gene: TRBJ2-1; v_gene: TRBV6-2/TRBV6-3; d_gene: TRBD1; abundance: few; CDR3aa: CAETRDRVGNEQFF; CDR3nt: TGTGCCGAGACCCGCGACAGGGTAGGCAATGAGCAGTTCTTC
j_gene: TRBJ2-5; v_gene: TRBV30; d_gene: .; abundance: many; CDR3aa: CAWSVTGETQYF; CDR3nt: TGTGCCTGGAGTGTAACGGGAGAGACCCAGTACTTC
j_gene: TRBJ2-1; v_gene: TRBV20-1; d_gene: TRBD2; abundance: many; CDR3aa: CSARDGTSGSNSYNEQFF; CDR3nt: TGCAGTGCTAGAGACGGGACTAGCGGATCGAACTCCTACAATGAGCAGTTCTTC
j_gene: TRBJ2-3; v_gene: TRBV11-3; d_gene: .; abundance: once; CDR3aa: CASSPHLRGSFLDTQYF; CDR3nt: TGTGCCAGCAGCCCCCACCTGAGGGGTTCGTTCCTCGATACGCAGTATTTT
j_gene: TRBJ2-1; v_gene: TRBV3-1; d_gene: TRBD2; abundance: few; CDR3aa: CASSQVGGLADNEQFF; CDR3nt: TGTGCCAGCAGCCAAGTAGGAGGACTAGCGGACAATGAGCAGTTCTTC
j_gene: TRBJ2-7; v_gene: TRBV6-5; d_gene: .; abundance: .; CDR3aa: CASSYLGSGREQYF; CDR3nt: TGTGCCAGCAGTTACCTGGGTTCAGGGCGCGAGCAGTACTTC
j_gene: TRBJ2-7; v_gene: TRBV15; d_gene: .; abundance: few; CDR3aa: CATTPGAGAEYTYEQYF; CDR3nt: TGTGCCACCACCCCCGGGGCCGGGGCAGAATATACCTACGAGCAGTACTTC
j_gene: TRBJ2-7; v_gene: TRBV4-1; d_gene: .; abundance: .; CDR3aa: CASSQTSYKQYF; CDR3nt: TGCGCCAGCAGCCAGACGTCCTACAAGCAGTACTTC
j_gene: TRBJ2-7; v_gene: TRBV11-2; d_gene: .; abundance: few; CDR3aa: CASSKEVVSYEQYF; CDR3nt: TGTGCCAGCAGCAAAGAGGTCGTCTCCTACGAGCAGTACTTC
j_gene: TRBJ2-5; v_gene: TRBV11-1; d_gene: TRBD2; abundance: many; CDR3aa: CASSITREAQYF; CDR3nt: TGTGCCAGCAGCATTACCCGGGAGGCCCAGTACTTC
j_gene: TRBJ2-1; v_gene: TRBV29-1; d_gene: .; abundance: few; CDR3aa: CSVESLQHRSYNEQFF; CDR3nt: TGCAGCGTTGAAAGTTTGCAGCATCGGTCCTACAATGAGCAGTTCTTC
j_gene: TRBJ2-7; v_gene: TRBV4-2; d_gene: .; abundance: many; CDR3aa: CASSGAGEQYF; CDR3nt: TGTGCCAGCAGCGGGGCCGGCGAGCAGTACTTC
j_gene: TRBJ2-7; v_gene: TRBV7-8; d_gene: TRBD1; abundance: .; CDR3aa: CASSSPTGFVEQYF; CDR3nt: TGTGCCAGCAGCTCCCCGACAGGGTTTGTCGAGCAGTACTTC
j_gene: TRBJ2-3; v_gene: TRBV20-1; d_gene: TRBD1; abundance: once; CDR3aa: CSARDGQGARTDTQYF; CDR3nt: TGCAGTGCTAGAGATGGACAGGGGGCGCGCACAGATACGCAGTATTTT
j_gene: TRBJ1-6; v_gene: TRBV14; d_gene: TRBD1; abundance: many; CDR3aa: CASSQGRGPPLHF; CDR3nt: TGTGCCAGCAGCCAAGGAAGGGGGCCACCCCTCCACTTT
j_gene: TRBJ1-1; v_gene: TRBV7-3; d_gene: .; abundance: many; CDR3aa: CASSSRENTEAFF; CDR3nt: TGTGCCAGCAGCTCCCGTGAGAACACTGAAGCTTTCTTT
j_gene: TRBJ2-7; v_gene: TRBV11-2; d_gene: TRBD1; abundance: .; CDR3aa: CASSPWDRGAYEQYF; CDR3nt: TGTGCCAGCAGCCCATGGGACAGGGGGGCCTACGAGCAGTACTTC
j_gene: TRBJ2-3; v_gene: TRBV5-1; d_gene: TRBD2; abundance: few; CDR3aa: CASSTMTSGRDTDTQYF; CDR3nt: TGCGCCAGCAGCACTATGACTAGCGGGAGGGACACAGATACGCAGTATTTT
j_gene: TRBJ2-5; v_gene: TRBV12-3/TRBV12-4; d_gene: .; abundance: many; CDR3aa: CASRSEGIRQETQYF; CDR3nt: TGTGCCAGCAGGTCCGAGGGGATCCGGCAAGAGACCCAGTACTTC
j_gene: TRBJ2-3; v_gene: TRBV4-3; d_gene: .; abundance: .; CDR3aa: CASSLSGSIGADTQYF; CDR3nt: TGCGCCAGCAGCCTATCCGGGTCAATAGGGGCAGATACGCAGTATTTT
j_gene: TRBJ1-6; v_gene: TRBV28; d_gene: TRBD1; abundance: .; CDR3aa: CASSSGQGAISSYNSPLHF; CDR3nt: TGTGCCAGCAGCTCGGGACAGGGGGCGATTAGCTCCTATAATTCACCCCTCCACTTT
j_gene: TRBJ1-1; v_gene: TRBV3-1; d_gene: .; abundance: few; CDR3aa: CASSQDGRDTEAFF; CDR3nt: TGTGCCAGCAGCCAAGATGGGAGGGACACTGAAGCTTTCTTT
j_gene: TRBJ2-1; v_gene: TRBV6-2/TRBV6-3; d_gene: TRBD1; abundance: many; CDR3aa: CASSYLKTGSTYNEQFF; CDR3nt: TGTGCCAGCAGTTACTTAAAGACAGGGTCTACCTACAATGAGCAGTTCTTC
j_gene: TRBJ2-1; v_gene: TRBV3-1; d_gene: .; abundance: .; CDR3aa: CASSPDLPSYNEQFF; CDR3nt: TGTGCCAGCAGCCCGGACTTGCCGTCCTACAATGAGCAGTTCTTC
j_gene: TRBJ1-1; v_gene: TRBV5-6; d_gene: .; abundance: many; CDR3aa: CASSRTSTEAFF; CDR3nt: TGTGCCAGCAGCCGGACCTCTACTGAAGCTTTCTTT